This T cell receptor (beta chain) emerged from a study of blood T cell repertoires in COVID-19 (dated by TCRdb to between 2020 and 2021). For the wider study: Samples from collaborators originated in the United States, Italy and Spain and spanned both the acute and convalescent phases of COVID-19. The material from the prospective study consisted of cDNA or gDNA derived from T cells, B-cell-depleted T cells, or PBMCs. The dataset comprised deeply sampled blood TCRbeta repertoires from subjects exposed to, actively infected with, or recovered from COVID-19. The repertoires were released in a freely available public database intended as a resource for research on the immune response to SARS-CoV-2. Samples were obtained from the ongoing ImmuneRACE study (first 160 participants) and from over 1,000 subjects provided by 6 global collaborators. The sample metadata nearly always contained a de-identified subject ID, COVID-19 status, age in years and sex. Where HLA class I and class II types were available, the types were taken from metadata supplied by the sample provider, not from assay-based typing. On the study overall, not on this receptor specifically: The quantity of clinical and demographic metadata differed by source and by participant and was supplied without curation.

As concerns this clone: Its antigen specificity is not known. Base-call qualities are not available, and no considerably larger clone is one nucleotide away.

The CDR3 runs 16 residues from the cysteine to the phenylalanine. CDR3 DNA only is kept here, 48 bases in frame from base 1. CDR1 and CDR2 are read off the germline V gene as LGHNA and YNFKEQ. V has 1 base trimmed and J has 4 bases trimmed; junction bases matching no gene number 7. At one collaborating source in Seattle, patients were enrolled during active infection and were followed longitudinally through the course of disease. Whole blood was collected in K2EDTA tubes by collaborating institutions according to the institutions' own protocols. For TCRbeta analysis, collaborators shipped samples in one of three forms: frozen whole blood, isolated PBMCs, or DNA extracted from either of those sample types. The immunoSEQ Assay, a bias-controlled multiplex PCR, was used to amplify TCRbeta CDR3 regions from genomic DNA. Turning to the authors' computational methods: The number of nucleated cells in each sample was estimated from the amplification of reference gene primers within the assay. To quantify the absolute abundance of each unique TCRbeta CDR3 rearrangement, sequence reads were collapsed and filtered. For each sample, productive Simpson clonality was calculated as the square root of Simpson's diversity index across productive rearrangements. Drawn from immuneACCESS, this table holds only the in-frame rearrangements with V and J called that TCRdb kept. Clones are partly lost; checked studies trace under half to an unresolved V gene and leave the rest unexplained. The V and J calls and the clone size are those of that table, but D and trimming were determined from the DNA. For this sample there are 300,000 to 350,000 clones; under 90% appear just once. Approximately 2.9% of the sample goes to the ten largest clones.

The TCR sequence derives from a woman in her twenties or thirties with COVID-19, enrolled during active disease. The sequenced material came from peripheral blood. The rearranged segments are TRBV4-2 and TRBJ2-5; 9 nucleotides in the junction match TRBD2. The DNA is as follows: TGTGCCAGCAGCCAAGTTATTAGCGGGAGAGGAGAGACCCAGTACTTC. Its product reads: CASSQVISGRGETQYF.